One and the same sample provided the 6 T cell receptor beta chains below, sequenced in a study of blood T cell repertoires in COVID-19. Produced via immunoSEQ multiplex PCR; TCRdb's table is partial and in-frame only. Among about 300,000 clones, 80% to 90% were seen once, and the ten largest hold 1.2%. The sample taken for sequencing was peripheral blood. Receptors originate from a woman between 45 and 60 years old with acute or convalescent COVID-19.

This chain joins TRBV3-1 (or the pseudogene TRBV3-2) and TRBJ2-5, with 8 bases fitting TRBD2. J lost 4 bases, V lost 4 bases, and 8 bases had no gene match. CDR1 and CDR2 from the germline V gene are LGHDT and YNNKEL (reference sequence). The CDR3 is 15 residues long. CDR3 sequence reads: CASSPGLVRPETQYF. In DNA form, the CDR3 reads TGTGCCAGCAGCCCGGGACTAGTAAGGCCAGAGACCCAGTACTTC.

The chain uses TRBV18 and TRBJ1-5; D call uncertain. V lost 3 bases, J lost 3 bases, and 6 bases lay in between. CDR3 size: 13 residues. The V gene's germline CDR1 is KGHSH and CDR2 LQKENI. The CDR3 spells CASSPQNNQPQHF. In DNA form, the CDR3 reads TGTGCCAGCTCACCTCAAAACAATCAGCCCCAGCATTTT.

The chain carries TRBV19 and TRBJ2-3; 11 nucleotides match TRBD2. The CDR3 contains 17 residues. V was clipped by 5 bases and J by 4 bases; unmatched bases: 11. CDR1 is LNHDA, CDR2 SQIVND, per germline (reference sequence). CDR3 sequence reads: CASSPLATSGTADTQYF. CDR3 nucleotide sequence: TGTGCCAGTAGTCCACTCGCGACTAGCGGGACGGCAGATACGCAGTATTTT.

The chain combines TRBV5-1 with TRBJ2-7; tentatively, D is TRBD1 (6 bases). Trimming took 0 bases from V and 6 from J, leaving 13 bases between them. The CDR3 covers 14 residues. Germline V lookup: CDR1 SGHRS, CDR2 YFSETQ. CDR3 loop: CASSLAQGSSEQYV. The CDR3 DNA follows: TGCGCCAGCAGCTTGGCCCAGGGGAGTTCCGAGCAGTACGTC.

This clone was observed a single time. This sequence joins TRBV2 and TRBJ2-2, with 8 nucleotides matching TRBD2. CDR3 length: 14 residues. V shed 9 bases, J shed 1 base, and the junction held 4 bases outside the gene matches. Germline V lookup: CDR1 SNHLY, CDR2 FYNNEI. The CDR3 DNA reads as TGTGCCAGTGCTCGGGGGGGGAACACCGGGGAGCTGTTTTTT. It yields the protein CASARGGNTGELFF.

The rearrangement uses TRBV11-2 and TRBJ1-1; 7 bases are a match to TRBD1. Germline V lookup: CDR1 SGHAT, CDR2 FQNNGV. There are 13 residues in the CDR3. The junction had 5 bases not matched to a gene; V was cut back by 5 bases and J by 5 bases. In nucleotides, the CDR3 is TGTGCCAGCAGCGTCCAACAGGGGACTGAAGCTTTCTTT. Its protein product is CASSVQQGTEAFF.